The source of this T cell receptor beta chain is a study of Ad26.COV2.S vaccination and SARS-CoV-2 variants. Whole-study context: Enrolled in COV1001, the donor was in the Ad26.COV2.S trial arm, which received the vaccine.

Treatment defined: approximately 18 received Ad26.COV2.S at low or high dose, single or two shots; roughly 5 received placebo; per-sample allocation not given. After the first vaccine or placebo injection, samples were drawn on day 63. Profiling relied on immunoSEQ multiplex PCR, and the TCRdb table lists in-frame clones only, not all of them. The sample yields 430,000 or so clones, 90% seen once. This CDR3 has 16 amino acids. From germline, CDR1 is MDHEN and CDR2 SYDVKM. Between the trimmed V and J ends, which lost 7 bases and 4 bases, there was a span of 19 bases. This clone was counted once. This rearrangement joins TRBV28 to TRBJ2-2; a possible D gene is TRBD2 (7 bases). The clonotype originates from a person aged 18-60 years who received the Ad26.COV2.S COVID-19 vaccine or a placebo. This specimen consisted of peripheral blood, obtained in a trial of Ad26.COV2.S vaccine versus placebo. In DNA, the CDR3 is TGTGCCAGCAATCGGGGGCTAGCGGAGACCACCGGGGAGCTGTTTTTT. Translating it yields CASNRGLAETTGELFF.